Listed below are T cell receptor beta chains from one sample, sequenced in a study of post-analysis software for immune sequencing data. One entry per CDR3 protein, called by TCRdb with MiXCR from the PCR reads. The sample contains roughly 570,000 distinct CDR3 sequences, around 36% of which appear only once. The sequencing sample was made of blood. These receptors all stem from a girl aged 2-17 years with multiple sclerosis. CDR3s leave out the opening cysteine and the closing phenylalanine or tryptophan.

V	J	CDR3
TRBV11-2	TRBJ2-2	ASRRTGGLTGELF
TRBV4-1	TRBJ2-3	AGSPLGQGSTDTQY
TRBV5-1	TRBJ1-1	ASSYGQSEAF
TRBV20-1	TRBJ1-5	SARSGFTPEGQPQH
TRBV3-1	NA	ASSQDDPSPETQY
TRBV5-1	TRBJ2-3	ASSSGTTPGGADTQY
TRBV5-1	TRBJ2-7	AGSSQTSGGSYEQY
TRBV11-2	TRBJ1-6	ASSSLRTSQGSYSPLH
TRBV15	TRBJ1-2	ATSRLKADNYGYT
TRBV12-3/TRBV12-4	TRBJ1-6	ASGQINSPLH
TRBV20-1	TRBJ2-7	SAGISGAYEQY
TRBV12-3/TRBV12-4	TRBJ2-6	ASSLNSPGANVLT
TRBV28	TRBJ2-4	ASTTLRGGTGTY
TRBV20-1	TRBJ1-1	SARVDTNTEAF
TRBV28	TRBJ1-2	ASSLLQQGNGYT
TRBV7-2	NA	ANSPPSQETQY
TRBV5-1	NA	ASSWGQGGPYEQY
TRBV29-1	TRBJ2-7	SVVNSPPYEQY